What follows are 13 T cell receptor beta chains derived from one specimen sequenced in a study of blood T cell repertoires in COVID-19. Produced via immunoSEQ multiplex PCR; TCRdb's table is partial and in-frame only. The top ten clones hold approximately 8.9% of a sample with some 200,000 clones, more than 80% of them seen once. The sequenced sample consisted of peripheral blood. The origin of the receptors is a woman aged 55-70 years with acute or convalescent COVID-19.

In this sample, this clone turned up once. The J gene is TRBJ2-5, the V gene TRBV7-2; no definite D call. Germline V gene data show CDR1 as SGHTA and CDR2 as FQGNSA. The CDR3 extends over 12 amino acids. The germline V and J ends were trimmed by 1 base and 8 bases, with 8 bases remaining between them. CDR3 DNA sequence: TGTGCCAGCAGCTTAGATTTGCTAACCCAGTACTTC. Its translation is CASSLDLLTQYF.

This rearrangement joins TRBV7-8 to TRBJ2-5, with TRBD1 identical over 8 bases. Germline V gene data show CDR1 as SGHVS and CDR2 as FQNEAQ. Trimming removed 1 base from V and 5 bases from J; junction bases left unmatched: 9. CDR3 length: 16 residues. This CDR3 is CASSLGWDRPEETQYF. The CDR3 DNA sequence: TGTGCCAGCAGCTTAGGATGGGACAGGCCCGAGGAGACCCAGTACTTC.

V and J are TRBV29-1 and TRBJ1-1; D is undetermined. The ends were cut back, 3 bases at V and 6 bases at J, with 14 bases in the middle. The CDR3 contains 13 residues. Germline V gene data show CDR1 as SQVTM and CDR2 as ANQGSEA. The CDR3 reads CSVDGPRLAEAFF. As DNA, the CDR3 is TGCAGCGTTGACGGTCCGAGGCTCGCTGAAGCTTTCTTT.

This rearrangement joins TRBV28 to TRBJ1-4, with 7 bases aligning to TRBD1. Germline CDR1 and CDR2: MDHEN and SYDVKM. This CDR3 region has 14 residues. Trimming removed 6 bases from V and 6 bases from J; junction bases left unmatched: 7. CDR3 nucleotide sequence: TGTGCCAGCAGGATCAGGGGGGCCGATGAAAAACTGTTTTTT. It codes for CASRIRGADEKLFF.

The chain uses TRBV7-8 and TRBJ1-1, with D unclear. The CDR3 contains 14 residues. V was cut by 1 base and J by 1 base, with 7 bases left in between. Germline V gene lookup returns CDR1 SGHVS and CDR2 FQNEAQ. CDR3 residues: CASSLGKANTEAFF. CDR3 sequence (DNA): TGTGCCAGCAGCTTAGGCAAAGCGAACACTGAAGCTTTCTTT.

The genes are TRBV24-1 and TRBJ1-2; no clear D gene. Germline V gene lookup returns CDR1 KGHDR and CDR2 SFDVKD. The V and J ends lost 5 bases and 5 bases respectively, with 5 bases between them. The CDR3 extends over 11 amino acids. The CDR3 coding sequence is TGTGCCACCAGTGGTATATATGGCTACACCTTC. Translated: CATSGIYGYTF.

V is TRBV23-1 and J is TRBJ2-4; 14 bases agree with TRBD2. TRBV23-1 is filed as an ORF, its function uncertain. V shed 2 bases, J shed 2 bases, and the junction held 17 bases outside the gene matches. This CDR3 spans 22 amino acids. The CDR3 nucleotides read TGCGCCAGCAGTCAAGTTGGACTAGCGGGAGGTAGGAGCCTTCGTTCCAAAAACATTCAGTACTTC. Translated: CASSQVGLAGGRSLRSKNIQYF.

This clone was detected once. J is TRBJ1-5 and V is TRBV6-1, with no clear D. Trimming removed 3 bases at V and 4 bases at J, with 7 bases between. The CDR3 is made up of 13 amino acids. Germline V gives CDR1 MNHNS, CDR2 SASEGT. The CDR3 coding sequence is TGTGCCAGCAGTGACCGCCTAAATCAGCCCCAGCATTTT. It translates to CASSDRLNQPQHF.

This sequence joins TRBV19 and TRBJ1-2, with 9 bases identical to TRBD1. The CDR3 is made up of 15 amino acids. V trimming: 2 bases; J trimming: 2 bases; junction bases outside the gene matches: 3. Germline V gene lookup returns CDR1 LNHDA and CDR2 SQIVND (reference sequence). CDR3: CASSIRTGENYGYTF. The CDR3 DNA sequence: TGTGCCAGTAGTATACGGACAGGGGAGAACTATGGCTACACCTTC.

In its sample, this clone was seen once. This chain links TRBV29-1 with TRBJ2-1; 8 bases line up with TRBD1. CDR3 length: 12 amino acids. Germline V gene data show CDR1 as SQVTM and CDR2 as ANQGSEA. J was trimmed by 7 bases and V by 7 bases; bases with no gene match: 6. The CDR3 DNA sequence: TGCAGCGCTTCCAGGGGGCTGAATGAGCAGTTCTTC. Its translation: CSASRGLNEQFF.

The V gene is TRBV3-1 (or the pseudogene TRBV3-2), the J gene TRBJ2-5; TRBD1 aligns across 8 bases. V trimming: 6 bases; J trimming: 3 bases; junction bases outside the gene matches: 9. CDR1 LGHDT and CDR2 YNNKEL come from the germline V gene (reference sequence). CDR3 size: 15 residues. CDR3 residues: CASSLLTGAKETQYF. The DNA for the CDR3 is TGTGCCAGCAGTCTACTGACAGGGGCTAAAGAGACCCAGTACTTC.

This chain uses TRBV5-1 with TRBJ2-5, with TRBD2 identical over 14 bases. Germline CDR1 is SGHRS and CDR2 is YFSETQ. Trimming cost V 0 bases and J 4 bases; bases outside gene matches: 5. This CDR3 spans 17 amino acids. CDR3 amino acids: CASSLGGLAGVGETQYF. Here the CDR3 DNA reads TGCGCCAGCAGCTTGGGGGGACTAGCGGGAGTGGGAGAGACCCAGTACTTC.

The J gene is TRBJ2-3, the V gene TRBV7-3; D is undetermined. V was trimmed by 2 bases and J by 0 bases, leaving 9 bases between them. From germline, CDR1 is SGHTA and CDR2 FQGTGA. The CDR3 has 15 amino acids. The CDR3 DNA reads as TGTGCCAGCAGCTTACTTCCTAAAAGCACAGATACGCAGTATTTT. As protein: CASSLLPKSTDTQYF.